The clone carrying this T cell receptor (beta chain) was recorded a few times. The target antigen is unknown. Indicated time point: pre-sensitization, week 0. Indicated treatment: therapeutic diphenylcyclopropenone sensitization with weekly scalp DPC. Prior to application of each patch test, blood was drawn. This entry belongs to a study of human T cells and chemical hapten exposure. Points from the study as a whole: Expanded TCRs showed more large CDR3 clusters than pre-sensitization or healthy control sets.

Individual cDNA molecules had unique molecular identifiers attached to them by the library. Each CDR3 protein is one row after TCRdb ran MiXCR on the RACE reads. The sample consists of approximately 100,000 distinct CDR3 sequences, around 10% of them appearing once. The germline V and J ends were trimmed by 4 bases and 5 bases, with 14 bases remaining between them. The germline V gene encodes CDR1 DFQATT and CDR2 SNEGSKA (reference sequence). The CDR3 is 13 amino acids. The sequence derives from a woman aged 40 to 50 with alopecia areata. Some clones in this sample may be carry-over from other donors' samples. The sample here was whole blood, taken in connection with sensitization to the hapten diphenylcyclopropenone (DPC). The chain recombines TRBV20-1 with TRBJ2-5; D possibly corresponds to TRBD1 (5 bases). CDR3 bases: TGCAGTGCTATCAGGGCGGCTAGGGAGACCCAGTACTTC. Protein: CSAIRAARETQYF.